These 3 T cell receptor beta chains were sequenced from one sample in a study of T cell repertoires in cytomegalovirus infection. Using its own MiXCR run on the reads, TCRdb lists one record per CDR3 protein. The sample has 450,000 to 600,000 distinct CDR3 sequences, approximately 10% seen once. Sequencing was carried out using PBMCs. These receptors were obtained from a human donor in good health (CMV status not recorded). Some clones in this sample may be carry-over from other donors' samples.

The chain links TRBV20-1 to TRBJ2-7, with 7 bases matching TRBD1. This CDR3 is built from 13 residues. CDR1 and CDR2 (germline): DFQATT, SNEGSKA (reference sequence). With V trimmed by 2 bases and J by 2 bases, 3 bases remained unmatched. CDR3: CSARKGATYEQYF. The CDR3 DNA reads as TGCAGTGCTAGAAAGGGGGCTACCTACGAGCAGTACTTC.

This sequence joins TRBV3-1 and TRBJ2-3; D is perhaps TRBD1 (5 bases). The V end lost 4 bases, the J end lost 0 bases, and 17 bases lay between the germline ends. Germline V gene sequence: CDR1 LGHDT, CDR2 YNNKEL (reference sequence). The CDR3 spans 17 residues. As DNA, the CDR3 is TGTGCCAGCAGCCCTGGAGCAAGGGGCTCTAGCACAGATACGCAGTATTTT. Amino acids: CASSPGARGSSTDTQYF.

This clonotype appeared many times. This chain connects TRBV12-5 to TRBJ2-5, with unresolved D. Trimming took off 4 bases at V and 0 bases at J, with 9 bases between the two ends. This CDR3 has 14 residues. CDR1 is LGHNT and CDR2 is FRNRAP in the germline V gene. The CDR3 region is CASGSDRYQETQYF. The CDR3 DNA reads TGTGCTAGTGGTTCGGATCGATACCAAGAGACCCAGTACTTC.